A single sample is the source of the 11 T cell receptor beta chains below, sequenced in a study of cytomegalovirus exposure and HLA in healthy donors. Researchers ran the PCR with 60 Vbeta and 13 Jbeta primers. The method was immunoSEQ multiplex PCR; TCRdb's version includes in-frame clones alone and lacks a portion of them. Of approximately 200,000 clones in the sample, roughly 84% were seen once. Input material: PBMCs. The receptors originated from a boy younger than 18 in good health and CMV-seronegative.

The V and J genes are TRBV25-1 and TRBJ2-1; 12 bases align to TRBD2. Germline CDR1 MGHDK, CDR2 SYGVNS. This CDR3 contains 15 residues. J was trimmed by 5 bases and V by 6 bases; bases with no gene match: 5. The CDR3 loop is CASRASGGGNNEQFF. Here the CDR3 DNA reads TGTGCCAGCAGAGCTAGCGGGGGGGGCAACAATGAGCAGTTCTTC.

The rearrangement joins TRBV14 to TRBJ2-7; D perhaps matches TRBD1 (6 bases). CDR1 SGHDN and CDR2 FVKESK come from the germline V gene. The CDR3 totals 13 residues. V was cut by 5 bases and J by 5 bases, with 13 bases left in between. CDR3 region: CASSTRPGDEQYF. CDR3 nucleotide sequence: TGTGCCAGCAGCACCAGACCAGGGGACGAGCAGTACTTC.

The chain is built from TRBV27 and TRBJ2-1, with 10 bases fitting TRBD1. Germline loops: CDR1 MNHEY, CDR2 SMNVEV (reference sequence). The CDR3 has 15 residues. The ends lost 4 bases at V and 4 bases at J; junction bases unmatched: 4. The CDR3 DNA sequence: TGTGCCAGCAGTTCCGGGACAGGGGCGTACAATGAGCAGTTCTTC. Its translation is CASSSGTGAYNEQFF.

The genes are TRBV2 and TRBJ2-2; 7 bases fit TRBD1. Germline lookup yields CDR1 SNHLY and CDR2 FYNNEI. There are 14 residues in the CDR3. Trimming took 7 bases from V and 6 from J; bases not matched to a gene: 8. For the CDR3, the DNA is TGTGCCAGCATCGACAGGGTCTACCCCGGGGAGCTGTTTTTT. Protein product: CASIDRVYPGELFF. Combining the CDR3 with reference TRBV2 and TRBJ2-2 gives the whole variable domain EPEVTQTPSHQVTQMGQEVILRCVPISNHLYFYWYRQILGQKVEFLVSFYNNEISEKSEIFDDQFSVERPDGSNFTLKIRSTKLEDSAMYFCASIDRVYPGELFFGEGSRLTVL.

The rearrangement links TRBV12-2 to TRBJ2-7; TRBD1, the D gene given by the table, was not confirmed from the DNA. TRBV12-2 is noted as a pseudogene. There are 17 residues in the CDR3. The CDR3 sequence is CASRFLRNRGRTDEQYF. The CDR3 nucleotides are TGTGCAAGTCGCTTCCTCCGAAACAGGGGGCGAACCGACGAGCAGTACTTC.

This chain joins TRBV10-3 and TRBJ2-7; TRBD1 is a possible D gene (6 bases). Germline CDR1 is ENHRY and CDR2 is SYGVKD. The CDR3 totals 13 residues. Between the trimmed V and J ends, which lost 4 bases and 3 bases, there was a span of 10 bases. DNA for the CDR3: TGTGCCATCAGTGGGGACACTAACTACGAGCAGTACTTC. The encoded protein is CAISGDTNYEQYF.

This clone has just a few counts. J is TRBJ1-1 and V is TRBV2, with 8 bases that match TRBD1. Germline V lookup: CDR1 SNHLY, CDR2 FYNNEI. With 6 bases clipped from V and 0 bases from J, the junction kept 9 bases outside the gene matches. The CDR3 extends over 16 amino acids. The CDR3, as DNA: TGTGCCAGCAGCTACGGACAGGGTAGAGTGAACACTGAAGCTTTCTTT. It yields the protein CASSYGQGRVNTEAFF.

The chain uses TRBV7-9 and TRBJ2-7; 11 bases are shared with TRBD1. Trimming took 4 bases from V and 1 from J; bases not matched to a gene: 9. This CDR3 has 17 amino acids. The V gene's germline CDR1 is SEHNR and CDR2 FQNEAQ (reference sequence). For the CDR3, the DNA is TGTGCCAGCAGCTCGAGGCTAGGACAGGGGGCTTCCTACGAGCAGTACTTC. Its protein is CASSSRLGQGASYEQYF.

The chain uses TRBV7-2 and TRBJ2-7; perhaps TRBD1 as D (6 bases). V was trimmed by 4 bases and J by 6 bases, leaving 16 bases between them. Germline V gene data show CDR1 as SGHTA and CDR2 as FQGNSA. This CDR3 has 14 residues. CDR3 in DNA: TGTGCCAGCAGCTATGCCGGCAGGGGTTTCGAGCAGTACTTC. It is translated as CASSYAGRGFEQYF.

V and J are TRBV7-8 and TRBJ2-1; 14 nucleotides match TRBD2. The V gene's germline CDR1 is SGHVS and CDR2 FQNEAQ. The CDR3 is 18 residues long. The V gene end was trimmed by 5 bases and the J gene end by 7 bases; junction bases not matched to a gene: 13. CDR3 nucleotide sequence: TGTGCCAGCAGCCCCACCGGGACTAGCGGGAGTTATACTAATGAGCAGTTCTTC. Protein product: CASSPTGTSGSYTNEQFF. Together with reference TRBV7-8 and TRBJ2-1, the CDR3 gives the full variable domain: GAGVSQSPRYKVAKRGQDVALRCDPISGHVSLFWYQQALGQGPEFLTYFQNEAQLDKSGLPSDRFFAERPEGSVSTLKIQRTQQEDSAVYLCASSPTGTSGSYTNEQFFGPGTRLTVL.

This chain links TRBV7-9 with TRBJ1-6; D gene uncertain. This CDR3 has 14 residues. V shed 3 bases and J shed 9 bases, with 12 bases lying between them. Germline CDR1 and CDR2: SEHNR and FQNEAQ (reference sequence). The CDR3, as DNA: TGTGCCAGCAGCTTCGCGAATCGTGGTTCACCCCTCCACTTT. Protein product: CASSFANRGSPLHF.